This T cell receptor beta chain was recorded in a study of shared clonotypes between healthy human individuals. About the research overall: Each donor contributed plates that comprised three CD4 naive, three CD4 memory, two CD8 naive and one CD8 memory.

As for this clone: Its antigen is undetermined.

Findings of the study overall: Between a handful of donors, naive CD4 clonotypes were shared at a level of around 5.1%. Donors were few, which limited the genetic and exposure-history diversity represented.

Sequenced by immunoSEQ multiplex PCR; TCRdb stores in-frame clones only, minus some. This sample has 600,000 to 700,000 clones, with less than 80% found just once. The source of this sequence is a woman in her twenties or thirties in good health. Sequencing used memory CD4+ T cells sorted from blood. The subset was: CD45RA-negative fraction.

The DNA for the CDR3 is TGTGCCAGCAGCCGGGGGGGCAGAGGATCCTACGAGCAGTACTTC. Protein: CASSRGGRGSYEQYF. This sequence joins TRBV7-9 and TRBJ2-7, with 8 nucleotides matching TRBD2. With 5 bases clipped from V and 1 base from J, the junction kept 7 bases outside the gene matches. CDR1 and CDR2 (germline): SEHNR, FQNEAQ (reference sequence). The CDR3 spans 15 residues.